A selection of T cell receptor beta chains follows, all from one sample in a study of T cells after yellow fever vaccination. MiXCR was run by TCRdb on the 5' RACE reads, yielding one entry per CDR3 protein. The sample yields about 500,000 distinct CDR3 sequences, less than 20% seen once. This sample comprised PBMCs, obtained around 5 days after the first yellow fever vaccination. The receptors come from a man younger than 30 who received the YFV17D yellow fever vaccine. CDR3s include the opening cysteine and the closing phenylalanine or tryptophan. A D gene is named only where the DNA matches it firmly. Some rows mark clone size as missing; the rest say once, few, many or name a class of expanded clone.

D	V	J	size	DNA	CDR3
TRBD1	TRBV15	TRBJ1-6	few	TGTGCCACCAGCAGGGGACAGGGGAGTTTTCCCCTCCACTTT	CATSRGQGSFPLHF
.	TRBV11-2	TRBJ2-3	.	TGTGCCAGCAGCTTGGTGGGGGGGACATCAGATACGCAGTATTTT	CASSLVGGTSDTQYF
.	TRBV7-2	TRBJ2-1	many	TGTGCCAGCAGCTTAGTAGGTAACTCCTACAATGAGCAGTTCTTC	CASSLVGNSYNEQFF
.	TRBV20-1	TRBJ1-6	once	TGCAGTGCTACCGGGACCACTAATTCACCCCTCCACTTT	CSATGTTNSPLHF
.	TRBV7-2	TRBJ2-7	.	TGTGCCAGCAGCTTAGTGGGCGGGGGCCGCTCCTACGAGCAGTACTTC	CASSLVGGGRSYEQYF
.	TRBV4-2	TRBJ2-3	.	TGTGCCACCGAGGACACTCACAGTACGCAGTATTTT	CATEDTHSTQYF
.	TRBV25-1	TRBJ1-3	few	TGTGCCAGCAGTGAATGGGGGGCCGGCTCTGGAAACACCATATATTTT	CASSEWGAGSGNTIYF
TRBD2	TRBV12-3/TRBV12-4	TRBJ2-1	many	TGTGCCAGAACTAGCGGGGGGGCTAATGAGCAGTTCTTC	CARTSGGANEQFF
TRBD1	TRBV5-5	TRBJ1-5	.	TGTGCCAGCAGCAGCACAGGGGGGATTTTCGTTAGCAATCAGCCCCAGCATTTT	CASSSTGGIFVSNQPQHF
.	TRBV4-1	TRBJ1-1	.	TGCGCCAGCAGCCACAACATCATGAACACTGAAGCTTTCTTT	CASSHNIMNTEAFF
.	TRBV4-3	TRBJ2-2	.	TGCGCCAGCAGCCAAGCCGCAGGGGCGAACACCGGGGAGCTGTTTTTT	CASSQAAGANTGELFF
TRBD2	TRBV4-2	TRBJ2-3	few	TGTGCCAGCAGCCAAGAACTAGCGGGACGACGCACAGATACGCAGTATTTT	CASSQELAGRRTDTQYF
.	TRBV20-1	TRBJ1-2	few	TGCAGTGCCAAGACCGATTATGGCTACACCTTC	CSAKTDYGYTF
.	TRBV20-1	TRBJ2-2	few	TGCAGTGCTGGGGGAGCCTTGTCGAACACCGGGGAGCTGTTTTTT	CSAGGALSNTGELFF
.	TRBV4-3	TRBJ2-2	few	TGCGCCAGCAGCCAAGGCCTCGTTGGACACTCGAACACCGGGGAGCTGTTTTTT	CASSQGLVGHSNTGELFF
.	TRBV12-3/TRBV12-4	TRBJ1-2	few	TGTGCCAGCAGCTCGAGTTCGGGGTCTGACTATGGCTACACCTTC	CASSSSSGSDYGYTF
.	TRBV20-1	TRBJ2-5	.	TGCAGTGCTAGTTTAGTGTCGGGCTCGGAGACCCAGTACTTC	CSASLVSGSETQYF
.	TRBV4-1	TRBJ1-5	few	TGCGCCAGCAGCCACAGGGAAGGCAATCAGCCCCAGCATTTT	CASSHREGNQPQHF
.	TRBV23-1	TRBJ2-3	few	TGCGCCAGCAGGCGCGGTCGGGGTTGCACAGATACGCAGTATTTT	CASRRGRGCTDTQYF
.	TRBV20-1	TRBJ1-3	.	TGCAGGGCCGTGGCCGGGGTTGGAAACACCATATATTTT	CRAVAGVGNTIYF
.	TRBV4-1	TRBJ2-1	.	TGCGCCAGCAGCCAAGATATGGGTGGATCCTACAATGAGCAGTTCTTC	CASSQDMGGSYNEQFF
TRBD1	TRBV4-3	TRBJ2-1	few	TGCGCCAGCAGCCCCTTACAGGGGGCATTGCTCAATGAGCAGTTCTTC	CASSPLQGALLNEQFF
.	TRBV5-1	TRBJ2-1	.	TGCGCCAGCAGCCCGCTTTATGGGACTGAGCAGTTCTTC	CASSPLYGTEQFF
.	TRBV5-1	TRBJ2-3	many	TGCGCCAGCAGCTTCGACATGACCAACACAGATACGCAGTATTTT	CASSFDMTNTDTQYF
.	TRBV5-1	TRBJ2-1	few	TGCGCCAGCAACCACAATGAGCAGTTCTTC	CASNHNEQFF
.	TRBV9	TRBJ1-3	few	TGTGCCAGCAGCGTCCAAGGAGCAACCTCTGGAAACACCATATATTTT	CASSVQGATSGNTIYF
.	TRBV20-1	TRBJ1-5	few	TGCAGTGCTAGAGACATAAATCAGCCCCAGCATTTT	CSARDINQPQHF
TRBD1	TRBV27	TRBJ1-5	.	TGTGCCACTGCGGGACAGCCCTCAAATCAGCCCCAGCATTTT	CATAGQPSNQPQHF
.	TRBV27	TRBJ1-1	few	TGTGCCAGCATCCCGGGGGGGGCTTTCTTT	CASIPGGAFF
TRBD1	TRBV5-1	TRBJ1-6	.	TGCGCCAGCAGCATCCACCAGGGGGATAATTCACCCCTCCACTTT	CASSIHQGDNSPLHF
.	TRBV15	TRBJ2-3	.	TGTGCCACCAGTGGAGTTCGGGATACGCAGTATTTT	CATSGVRDTQYF